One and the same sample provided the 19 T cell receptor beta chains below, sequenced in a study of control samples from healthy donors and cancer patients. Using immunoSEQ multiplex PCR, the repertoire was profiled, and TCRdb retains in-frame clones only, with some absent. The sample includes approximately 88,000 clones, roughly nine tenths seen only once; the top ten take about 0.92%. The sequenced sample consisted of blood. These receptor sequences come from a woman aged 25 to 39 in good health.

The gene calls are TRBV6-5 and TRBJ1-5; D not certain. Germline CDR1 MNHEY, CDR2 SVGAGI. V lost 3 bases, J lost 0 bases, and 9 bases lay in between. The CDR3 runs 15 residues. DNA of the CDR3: TGTGCCAGCAGTTATGACGTCTATAGCAATCAGCCCCAGCATTTT. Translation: CASSYDVYSNQPQHF.

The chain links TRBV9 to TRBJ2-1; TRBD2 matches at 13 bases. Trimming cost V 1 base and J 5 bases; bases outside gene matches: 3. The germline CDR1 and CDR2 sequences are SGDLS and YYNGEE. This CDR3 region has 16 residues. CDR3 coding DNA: TGTGCCAGCAGCGTATACGGGACTAGCGGGAACAATGAGCAGTTCTTC. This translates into CASSVYGTSGNNEQFF.

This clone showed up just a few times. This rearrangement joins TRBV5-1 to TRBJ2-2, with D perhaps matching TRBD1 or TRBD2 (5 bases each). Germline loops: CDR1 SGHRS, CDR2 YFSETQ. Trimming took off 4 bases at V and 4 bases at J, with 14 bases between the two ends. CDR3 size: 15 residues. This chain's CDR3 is CASSEDGTPTGELFF. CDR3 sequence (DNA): TGCGCCAGCAGCGAGGACGGGACGCCCACCGGGGAGCTGTTTTTT.

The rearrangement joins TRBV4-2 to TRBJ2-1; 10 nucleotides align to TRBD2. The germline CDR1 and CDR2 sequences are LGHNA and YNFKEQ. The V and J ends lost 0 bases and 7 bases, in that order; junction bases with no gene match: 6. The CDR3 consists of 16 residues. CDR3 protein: CASSQESAGGPNEQFF. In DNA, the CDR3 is TGTGCCAGCAGCCAAGAATCAGCGGGGGGGCCAAATGAGCAGTTCTTC.

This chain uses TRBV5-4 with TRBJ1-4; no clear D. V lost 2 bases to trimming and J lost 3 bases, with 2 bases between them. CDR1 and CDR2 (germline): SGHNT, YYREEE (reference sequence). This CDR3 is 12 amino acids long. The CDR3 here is CASSFSNEKLFF. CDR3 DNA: TGTGCCAGCAGCTTTTCTAATGAAAAACTGTTTTTT. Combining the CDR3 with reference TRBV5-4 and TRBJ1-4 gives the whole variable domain ETGVTQSPTHLIKTRGQQVTLRCSSQSGHNTVSWYQQALGQGPQFIFQYYREEENGRGNFPPRFSGLQFPNYSSELNVNALELDDSALYLCASSFSNEKLFFGSGTQLSVL.

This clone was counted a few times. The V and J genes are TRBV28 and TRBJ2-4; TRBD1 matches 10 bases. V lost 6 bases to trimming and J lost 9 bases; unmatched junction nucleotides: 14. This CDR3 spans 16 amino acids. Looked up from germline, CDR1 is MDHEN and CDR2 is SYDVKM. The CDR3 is CASRSGVVGQGSIQYF. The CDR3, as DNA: TGTGCCAGCAGATCCGGCGTTGTGGGACAGGGGAGCATTCAGTACTTC.

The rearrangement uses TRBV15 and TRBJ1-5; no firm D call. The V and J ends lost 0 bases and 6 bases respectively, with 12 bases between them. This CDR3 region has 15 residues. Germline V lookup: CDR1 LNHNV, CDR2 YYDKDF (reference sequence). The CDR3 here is CATSRDGVSGQPQHF. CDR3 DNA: TGTGCCACCAGCAGAGATGGGGTGTCGGGTCAGCCCCAGCATTTT.

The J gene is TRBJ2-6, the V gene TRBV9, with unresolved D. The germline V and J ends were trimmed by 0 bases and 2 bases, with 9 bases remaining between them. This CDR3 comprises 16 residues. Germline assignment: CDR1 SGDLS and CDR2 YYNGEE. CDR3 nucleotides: TGTGCCAGCAGCGTAGTAGATAATCCTGGGGCCAACGTCCTGACTTTC. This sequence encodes CASSVVDNPGANVLTF.

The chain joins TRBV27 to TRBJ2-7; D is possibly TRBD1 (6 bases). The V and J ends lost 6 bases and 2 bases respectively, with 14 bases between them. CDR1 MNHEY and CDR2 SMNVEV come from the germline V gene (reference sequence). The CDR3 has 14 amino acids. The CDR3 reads CASRGGHGTYEQYF. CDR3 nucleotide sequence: TGTGCCAGCAGAGGGGGACATGGGACCTACGAGCAGTACTTC.

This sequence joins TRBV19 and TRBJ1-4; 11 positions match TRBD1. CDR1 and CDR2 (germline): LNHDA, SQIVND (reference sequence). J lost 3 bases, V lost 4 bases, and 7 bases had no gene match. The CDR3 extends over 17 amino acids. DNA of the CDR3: TGTGCCAGTAGTACGTCGGGACAGGGGGGTTCTAATGAAAAACTGTTTTTT. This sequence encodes CASSTSGQGGSNEKLFF. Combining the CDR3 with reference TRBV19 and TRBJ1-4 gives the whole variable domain DGGITQSPKYLFRKEGQNVTLSCEQNLNHDAMYWYRQDPGQGLRLIYYSQIVNDFQKGDIAEGYSVSREKKESFPLTVTSAQKNPTAFYLCASSTSGQGGSNEKLFFGSGTQLSVL.

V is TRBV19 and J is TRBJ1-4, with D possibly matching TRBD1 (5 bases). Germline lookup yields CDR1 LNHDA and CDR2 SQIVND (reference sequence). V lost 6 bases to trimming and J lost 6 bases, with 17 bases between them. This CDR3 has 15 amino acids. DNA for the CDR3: TGTGCCAGTAGGCAAAACGGGAGGGGATATGAAAAACTGTTTTTT. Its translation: CASRQNGRGYEKLFF.

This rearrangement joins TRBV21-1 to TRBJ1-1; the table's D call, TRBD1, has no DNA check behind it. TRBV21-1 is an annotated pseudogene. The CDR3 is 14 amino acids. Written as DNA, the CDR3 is TGTGCCCCCCCGCGCAGGGGGGTTAACACTGAAGCTTTCTTT. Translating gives CAPPRRGVNTEAFF.

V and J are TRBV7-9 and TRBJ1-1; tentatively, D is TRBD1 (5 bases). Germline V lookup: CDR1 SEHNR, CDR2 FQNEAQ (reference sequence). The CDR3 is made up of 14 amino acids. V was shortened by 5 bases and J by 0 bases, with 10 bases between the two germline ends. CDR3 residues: CASSPGPLNTEAFF. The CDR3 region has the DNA TGTGCCAGCAGCCCGGGACCTTTGAACACTGAAGCTTTCTTT.

Here the CDR3 DNA reads TGTGCCACCAGTGAGGGATCCGGGACAGCTAACTATGGCTACACCTTC. Amino acid sequence: CATSEGSGTANYGYTF. J is TRBJ1-2 and V is TRBV24-1, with 7 bases lining up with TRBD1. V was clipped by 4 bases and J by 0 bases; unmatched bases: 7. The CDR3 has 16 residues. Germline V gives CDR1 KGHDR, CDR2 SFDVKD.

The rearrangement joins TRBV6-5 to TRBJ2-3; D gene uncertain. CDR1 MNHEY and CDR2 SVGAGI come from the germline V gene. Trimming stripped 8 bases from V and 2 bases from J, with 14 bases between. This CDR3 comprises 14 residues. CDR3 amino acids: CASHFQALTDTQYF. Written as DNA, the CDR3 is TGTGCCAGCCACTTCCAGGCCCTCACAGATACGCAGTATTTT.

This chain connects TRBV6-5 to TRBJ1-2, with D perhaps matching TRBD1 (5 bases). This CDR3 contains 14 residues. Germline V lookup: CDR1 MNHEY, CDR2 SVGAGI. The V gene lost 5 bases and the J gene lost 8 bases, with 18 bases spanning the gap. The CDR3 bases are TGTGCCAGCAGTCCCAGGGCATTCACTATGGGCTACACCTTC. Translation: CASSPRAFTMGYTF.

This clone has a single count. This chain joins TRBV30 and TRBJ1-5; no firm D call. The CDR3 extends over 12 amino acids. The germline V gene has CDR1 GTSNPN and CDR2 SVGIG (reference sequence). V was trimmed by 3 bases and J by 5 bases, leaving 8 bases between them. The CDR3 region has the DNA TGTGCCTGGAGCCTTGGCGATCAGCCCCAGCATTTT. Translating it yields CAWSLGDQPQHF.

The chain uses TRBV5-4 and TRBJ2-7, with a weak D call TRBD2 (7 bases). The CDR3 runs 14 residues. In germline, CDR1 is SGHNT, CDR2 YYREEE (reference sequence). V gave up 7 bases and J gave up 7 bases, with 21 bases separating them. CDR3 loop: CASGGGAPGEEQYF. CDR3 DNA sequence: TGTGCCAGCGGGGGGGGCGCCCCGGGGGAAGAGCAGTACTTC. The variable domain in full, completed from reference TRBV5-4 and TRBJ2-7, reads ETGVTQSPTHLIKTRGQQVTLRCSSQSGHNTVSWYQQALGQGPQFIFQYYREEENGRGNFPPRFSGLQFPNYSSELNVNALELDDSALYLCASGGGAPGEEQYFGPGTRLTVT.

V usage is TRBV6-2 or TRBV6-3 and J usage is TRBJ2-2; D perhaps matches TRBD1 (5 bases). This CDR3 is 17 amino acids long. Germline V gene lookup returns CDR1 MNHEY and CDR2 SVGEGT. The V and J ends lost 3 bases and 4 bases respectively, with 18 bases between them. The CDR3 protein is CASSYMWGPTGTGELFF. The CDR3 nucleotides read TGTGCCAGCAGTTATATGTGGGGCCCTACGGGCACCGGGGAGCTGTTTTTT.